Listed below are T cell receptor beta chains from one sample, sequenced in a study of CD8+ T cells in alopecia areata. Assay used: immunoSEQ multiplex PCR; TCRdb lists only in-frame clones, some missing. The repertoire has 90,000 to 130,000 clones, approximately 59% of them found once; the top ten carry about 20%. The specimen sequenced was CD8+ T cells sorted from blood. These receptors all come from a human donor in good health. CDR3s include the opening cysteine and the closing phenylalanine or tryptophan. The D gene is left open where the match is weak. Size is omitted from some rows. Given values are once, few, many or a class for expanded clones.

>TRBD2|TRBJ2-1|TRBV15|NA
TGTGCCACCAGCAGCCACGGGGGGGGCTCCTACAATGAGCAGTTCTTC
CATSSHGGGSYNEQFF
>TRBD1|TRBJ1-2|TRBV7-9|NA
TGTGCCAGCAGCGAAGGGGGCCCCACCTTC
CASSEGGPTF
>NA|TRBJ2-7|TRBV14|NA
TGTGCCAGCAGCGTTCCCTACCTTTTAAGACCCCCTCCTGGGGAGCAGTACTTC
CASSVPYLLRPPPGEQYF
>TRBD1|TRBJ2-7|TRBV7-8|NA
TGTGCCAGCACCAATCCGGGACAGCGGCCTGAGCAGTACTTC
CASTNPGQRPEQYF
>NA|TRBJ1-5|TRBV7-8|NA
TGTGCCAGCAGCTCGGGGGAGAGCAATCAGCCCCAGCATTTT
CASSSGESNQPQHF
>TRBD2|TRBJ2-1|TRBV13|NA
TGTGCCAGCAGCGGTGCCAGCGGGGCGTACAATGAGCAGTTCTTC
CASSGASGAYNEQFF
>TRBD1|TRBJ1-6|TRBV25-1|many
TGTGCCAGCAGTCCCCGGGACAGGGGGTACTATAATTCACCCCTCCACTTT
CASSPRDRGYYNSPLHF
>TRBD1|TRBJ2-1|TRBV29-1|NA
TGCAGCGTGGCGGGACAGGGGGAGAGAAATGAGCAGTTCTTC
CSVAGQGERNEQFF
>NA|TRBJ1-1|TRBV5-6|few
TGTGCCAGCAGCTTGGCCGGGGTTACTGAAGCTTTCTTT
CASSLAGVTEAFF
>NA|TRBJ2-7|TRBV30|NA
TGTGCCTGCATACAGGGTCGGCAGTACTTC
CACIQGRQYF
>TRBD1|TRBJ1-1|TRBV6-5|NA
TGTGCCAGCAGTGTCCGGACAGGGGCGGGAGCTTTCTTT
CASSVRTGAGAFF
>TRBD1|TRBJ1-1|TRBV9|NA
TGTGCCAGCAGCGGTACAGGGGGAGCATCTGAAGCTTTCTTT
CASSGTGGASEAFF
>NA|TRBJ2-5|TRBV7-9|few
TGTGCCAGCAGCCATACCCCGGAAAGGGGTGGAGAGACCCAGTACTTC
CASSHTPERGGETQYF
>NA|TRBJ2-5|TRBV7-7|few
TGTGCTAGCAGCTTATACAAGGGGGGAGAGACCCAGTACTTC
CASSLYKGGETQYF
>TRBD1|TRBJ1-2|TRBV29-1|few
TGCAGCGTAGCACAGGGGACAACCTATGGCTACACCTTC
CSVAQGTTYGYTF
>NA|TRBJ1-1|TRBV28|NA
TGTGCCAGCACGGGCCGAATGAACACTGAAGCTTTCTTT
CASTGRMNTEAFF
>TRBD1|TRBJ2-6|TRBV6-1|NA
TGTGCCAGCAGCTTACAGGGGTCTGGGGCCAACGTCCTGACTTTC
CASSLQGSGANVLTF
>NA|TRBJ2-7|TRBV6-6|NA
TGTGCCAGCGGATACCCGGGCTACGAGCAGTACTTC
CASGYPGYEQYF
>NA|TRBJ1-2|TRBV6-5|once
TGTGCCAGCAGTTACGGGCGGGGTCGGGGCTACACCTTC
CASSYGRGRGYTF
>TRBD2|TRBJ2-2|TRBV29-1|NA
TGCAGCGTTGAAGAGCCTAGCGGGGGTATCACCGGGGAGCTGTTTTTT
CSVEEPSGGITGELFF
>NA|TRBJ2-7|TRBV27|NA
TGTGCCAGCAGTTGGACGGGAAAAGCTGAGCAGTACTTC
CASSWTGKAEQYF
>NA|TRBJ1-2|TRBV5-6|once
TGTGCCAGCAGGCGGGGGTTGGACTATGGCTACACCTTC
CASRRGLDYGYTF
>NA|TRBJ1-1|TRBV7-9|NA
TGTGCCAGCAGCTTTGACTTGAATGCTGAAGCTTTCTTT
CASSFDLNAEAFF
>NA|TRBJ1-2|TRBV7-9|NA
TGTGCCAGCAGCTTAGGAGGGGATTTGAATAATGGCTACACCTTC
CASSLGGDLNNGYTF
>NA|TRBJ2-1|TRBV6-5|NA
TGTGCCACCCAACGAGGTAGCGGCTACAATGAGCAGTTCTTC
CATQRGSGYNEQFF
>NA|TRBJ2-1|TRBV4-2|NA
TGTGCCAGCAGCCAAGTGGGGTCCTACAATGAGCAGTTCTTC
CASSQVGSYNEQFF
>NA|TRBJ2-6|TRBV4-3|NA
TGCGCCAGCAGCCAAGAGTCCTACCCATCTGGGGCCAACGTCCTGACTTTC
CASSQESYPSGANVLTF
>NA|TRBJ1-1|TRBV27|few
TGTGCCAGCAGTTTTTCTCCACCAGGGAACACTGAAGCTTTCTTT
CASSFSPPGNTEAFF
>TRBD1|TRBJ2-3|TRBV9|few
TGTGCCAGCAGCGATGAAACCGGGACAGGGGGCCCTACGCAGTATTTT
CASSDETGTGGPTQYF
>NA|TRBJ1-6|TRBV4-2|NA
TGTGCCAGCAGCCAAGATCAGGATAATTCACCCCTCCACTTT
CASSQDQDNSPLHF
>NA|TRBJ1-1|TRBV4-1|NA
TGCGCCAGCAGCCAAGTAGGGGGACTGAACACTGAAGCTTTCTTT
CASSQVGGLNTEAFF
>NA|TRBJ1-4|TRBV13|NA
TGTGCCAGCAGCTTATCGGGGGCCCTTAATGAAAAACTGTTTTTT
CASSLSGALNEKLFF
>TRBD1|TRBJ1-2|TRBV28|NA
TGTGCCAGCAAACCACAGGGGGCTCGAGGCTACACCTTC
CASKPQGARGYTF
>NA|TRBJ2-3|TRBV14|few
TGTGCCAGCAGCCAAGTGATAGGCACAGATACGCAGTATTTT
CASSQVIGTDTQYF
>NA|TRBJ2-2|TRBV28|few
TGTGCCAGCAGTTTAGTCGGGGAGCTGTTTTTT
CASSLVGELFF
>NA|TRBJ1-1|TRBV4-1|NA
TGCGCCAGCAGCCAAGATAGGTGGGGGAACACTGAAGCTTTCTTT
CASSQDRWGNTEAFF
>NA|TRBJ2-1|TRBV29-1|NA
TGCAGCGTTGAAGTCGGGTTTGGGCCTGCCTATGAGCAGTTCTTC
CSVEVGFGPAYEQFF
>NA|TRBJ2-5|TRBV29-1|NA
TGCAGCGTTGAGGAGGGGCAGGAGACCCAGTACTTC
CSVEEGQETQYF
>NA|TRBJ2-1|TRBV13|NA
TGTGCCAGCAGCTTAGCGGGGGAGTTGAATGAGCAGTTCTTC
CASSLAGELNEQFF
>TRBD1|TRBJ1-1|TRBV4-1|NA
TGCGCCAGCAGCCAGGGGGACAGGGGGGGAATGAACACTGAAGCTTTCTTT
CASSQGDRGGMNTEAFF
>NA|TRBJ2-3|TRBV6-4|few
TGTGCCACCAGTGATGAGCCAGGGAGCACAGATACGCAGTATTTT
CATSDEPGSTDTQYF
>NA|TRBJ2-2|TRBV30|few
TGTGCCTGGAGTGTACAGGTTGCGAACACCGGGGAGCTGTTTTTT
CAWSVQVANTGELFF
>TRBD2|TRBJ2-7|TRBV29-1|once
TGCAGCGTTGAAAGAGCGGGGGATACCTCCTACGAGCAGTACTTC
CSVERAGDTSYEQYF
>NA|TRBJ2-7|TRBV5-6|few
TGTGCCAGCAGCTTAGGGAGCGACTACGAGCAGTACTTC
CASSLGSDYEQYF
>NA|TRBJ2-3|TRBV9|NA
TGTGCCAGCAGCCCGCGAAGGGGGGACTACCCAGATACGCAGTATTTT
CASSPRRGDYPDTQYF
>NA|TRBJ2-7|TRBV7-9|NA
TGTGCCAGCAGCCTACGGGTCGCAGGGGTGGCCGAGCAGTACTTC
CASSLRVAGVAEQYF
>NA|TRBJ1-2|TRBV7-9|few
TGTGCCAGCAGCTTGACGGACACTGTCGGATCTGGCTACACCTTC
CASSLTDTVGSGYTF
>NA|TRBJ1-2|TRBV13|once
TGTGCCAGCAGCTTACCCCAATGGCCCTATGGCTACACCTTC
CASSLPQWPYGYTF
>NA|TRBJ2-7|TRBV19|few
TGTGCCAGTAGTATAGCGGCAGGTGGTGTTTACGAGCAGTACTTC
CASSIAAGGVYEQYF